Described below is a single TCR beta chain sequence and its context. Its specificity is unknown. The V and J ends lost 3 bases and 2 bases respectively, with 14 bases between them. The CDR3 has 15 amino acids. Germline CDR1 SGHTA, CDR2 FQGNSA. Here immunoSEQ multiplex PCR was the method, and the copy in TCRdb shows in-frame clones only, minus some. The repertoire holds some 78,000 clones, with about 83% as singletons. This sample was included in a study of identifying expanded T cells in peripheral blood. Whole-study results and caveats: About 1.2 clones differed between technical replicates, versus roughly 16 and 20 over time. Across healthy donors, higher total template counts meant significantly greater roughly 2-week count variance.

During the collection period, no donor immune events like infections were recorded. This TCR was recovered from a person aged 18 to 75 in good health. The sequencing input was blood. The chain uses TRBV7-2 and TRBJ2-7; D might be TRBD2 (6 bases). The CDR3 nucleotides read TGTGCCAGCAGCTTCTCTGGCGGGGCTGCCTACGAGCAGTACTTC. Translation: CASSFSGGAAYEQYF.